The 8 T cell receptor beta chains reported below all come from one sample, sequenced in a study of radiotherapy plus CTLA-4 blockade in lung cancer. Some clones are missing from TCRdb's copy, which holds only in-frame ones; the method was immunoSEQ multiplex PCR. The repertoire has about 31,000 clones, about 70% of them found once; the top ten carry roughly 5%. Sequences were derived from peripheral blood, sampled from a patient treated with radiotherapy plus ipilimumab. The receptor set was obtained from a human donor with non-small cell lung cancer whose response to radiotherapy plus ipilimumab could not be evaluated.

This clone came up a few times. In DNA, the CDR3 is TGTGCCAGCAGCGTCTTCGCAGGCGGGGACGGGGAGCTGTTTTTT. Protein sequence: CASSVFAGGDGELFF. This chain connects TRBV9 to TRBJ2-2; TRBD2 might be the D (6 bases). The ends were cut back, 2 bases at V and 7 bases at J, with 15 bases in the middle. Per germline, CDR1 SGDLS and CDR2 YYNGEE. This CDR3 has 15 amino acids.

V is TRBV4-1 and J is TRBJ2-3; D not certain. This CDR3 comprises 16 residues. Germline CDR1 and CDR2: MGHRA and YSYEKL. Trimming shortened V by 0 bases and J by 2 bases, and 12 bases separated the two germline ends. For the CDR3, the DNA is TGCGCCAGCAGCCAAGAATATCAGATATTCACAGATACGCAGTATTTT. Residues: CASSQEYQIFTDTQYF.

This clone was observed a handful of times. J is TRBJ2-6 and V is TRBV7-2, with D possibly matching TRBD2 (5 bases). CDR3 length: 14 amino acids. CDR1 and CDR2 (germline): SGHTA, FQGNSA. Trimming removed 8 bases at V and 2 bases at J, with 10 bases between. This chain's CDR3 is CASGPRAGANVLTF. DNA of the CDR3: TGTGCCAGCGGACCGCGGGCTGGGGCCAACGTCCTGACTTTC.

The gene calls are TRBV7-9 and TRBJ2-5, with D possibly matching TRBD2 (5 bases). Trimming took 5 bases from V and 5 from J, leaving 15 bases between them. Germline CDR1 and CDR2: SEHNR and FQNEAQ (reference sequence). This CDR3 spans 14 amino acids. This CDR3 is CASSIPGRGETQYF. The DNA for the CDR3 is TGTGCCAGCAGCATCCCGGGCCGCGGGGAGACCCAGTACTTC.

J is TRBJ2-1 and V is TRBV7-3; 10 bases agree with TRBD2. The CDR3 is 17 amino acids. The ends lost 4 bases at V and 4 bases at J; junction bases unmatched: 10. The germline V gene encodes CDR1 SGHTA and CDR2 FQGTGA. The CDR3 sequence is CASSSKPGLARYNEQFF. The CDR3 bases are TGTGCCAGCAGCTCCAAGCCGGGACTAGCGCGATACAATGAGCAGTTCTTC.

The chain links TRBV19 to TRBJ1-1, with 7 bases matching TRBD1. The CDR3 runs to 13 residues. J lost 1 base, V lost 7 bases, and 3 bases had no gene match. Looked up from germline, CDR1 is LNHDA and CDR2 is SQIVND (reference sequence). The CDR3 DNA follows: TGTGCCAGTACCTGGGACAGGAACACTGAAGCTTTCTTT. Translating it yields CASTWDRNTEAFF.

This clone has only a few counts. Sequence at one end of the junction differs from germline and may be a read error. The CDR3 loop is CASSLAGQGTETQYF. CDR3 nucleotides: TGTGCTAGCAGCTTAGCCGGACAGGGAACCGAGACCCAGTACTTC. The gene calls are TRBV7-7 and TRBJ2-5, with 8 bases identical to TRBD1. CDR1 and CDR2 (germline): SSHAT, FNYEAQ (reference sequence). The CDR3 is 15 amino acids.

V and J are TRBV7-2 and TRBJ2-3, with D possibly TRBD2 on 5 matching bases. CDR1 is SGHTA and CDR2 is FQGNSA in the germline V gene. This CDR3 has 13 amino acids. V lost 4 bases and J 4 bases, leaving 9 bases between the germline ends. The CDR3 here is CASSSRGPDTQYF. As DNA, the CDR3 is TGTGCCAGCAGCTCCCGGGGTCCAGATACGCAGTATTTT.